This entry lists 23 T cell receptor beta chains sequenced from one sample in a study of blood T cell repertoires in COVID-19. Generated by immunoSEQ multiplex PCR, the TCRdb table keeps only in-frame clones and is missing some. Here the sample spans about 250,000 clones, approximately 91% being singletons. Sequencing input: peripheral blood. These TCRs come from a woman aged 25 to 39 with acute or convalescent COVID-19.

J is TRBJ2-1 and V is TRBV25-1; 10 bases align to TRBD1. CDR1 and CDR2 (germline): MGHDK, SYGVNS. This CDR3 is built from 16 residues. The trim removed 0 bases at V and 4 bases at J, leaving 3 bases unmatched. The CDR3 region is CASSEYRTGGYNEQFF. CDR3 sequence (DNA): TGTGCCAGCAGTGAATACCGGACAGGGGGTTACAATGAGCAGTTCTTC. The full variable domain, its missing parts supplied by reference TRBV25-1 and TRBJ2-1, is EADIYQTPRYLVIGTGKKITLECSQTMGHDKMYWYQQDPGMELHLIHYSYGVNSTEKGDLSSESTVSRIRTEHFPLTLESARPSHTSQYLCASSEYRTGGYNEQFFGPGTRLTVL.

This clone appeared a few times. The V gene is TRBV21-1, the J gene TRBJ2-7; the listed D gene, TRBD1, was not tested against the DNA. TRBV21-1 is a documented pseudogene. This CDR3 comprises 15 residues. Here the CDR3 DNA reads TGTGCCAGCAGCACGAAGACAGACCTTCCCTACGAGCAGTACTTC. Its translation is CASSTKTDLPYEQYF.

This clone was detected once. V is TRBV6-2 or TRBV6-3 and J is TRBJ1-5; D may be TRBD1 (5 bases). Germline CDR1 is MNHEY and CDR2 is SVGEGT. The CDR3 length is 17 residues. V lost 3 bases and J lost 2, with 17 bases in between. CDR3 nucleotide sequence: TGTGCCAGCAGTTATCTGTCGGGGGATGGTGGCAATCAGCCCCAGCATTTT. This codes for CASSYLSGDGGNQPQHF.

The chain links TRBV2 to TRBJ2-1; 9 positions match TRBD2. V gave up 7 bases and J gave up 4 bases; unmatched junction bases: 5. CDR3 length: 14 residues. Germline loops: CDR1 SNHLY, CDR2 FYNNEI. The CDR3 DNA is TGTGCCAGCACCCGGACTAGCGCATACAATGAGCAGTTCTTC. Its translation: CASTRTSAYNEQFF.

V usage is TRBV19 and J usage is TRBJ1-5, with 7 bases lining up with TRBD1. J lost 7 bases, V lost 6 bases, and 18 bases had no gene match. The V gene's germline CDR1 is LNHDA and CDR2 SQIVND (reference sequence). The CDR3 is made up of 17 amino acids. CDR3 DNA: TGTGCCAGTAGCGATAGGGGGCCTCGCAAAGACCAACAGCCCCAGCATTTT. It specifies CASSDRGPRKDQQPQHF.

This sequence joins TRBV24-1 and TRBJ2-3; 9 bases are shared with TRBD2. V was clipped by 4 bases and J by 7 bases; unmatched bases: 8. The CDR3 consists of 15 residues. Germline loops: CDR1 KGHDR, CDR2 SFDVKD. The CDR3 coding sequence is TGTGCCACCAGTGAGAGAGCGGGAGGTTGGAATACGCAGTATTTT. Translated: CATSERAGGWNTQYF.

The genes are TRBV30 and TRBJ1-1; D may be TRBD1 (6 bases). This CDR3 is built from 14 residues. The germline V gene encodes CDR1 GTSNPN and CDR2 SVGIG (reference sequence). The V and J ends lost 0 bases and 5 bases respectively, with 13 bases between them. As DNA, the CDR3 is TGTGCCTGGAGTGTCGGGGGGCGAGGGACTGAAGCTTTCTTT. Residues: CAWSVGGRGTEAFF.

This clone has just one count. The chain uses TRBV9 and TRBJ2-7, with D maybe TRBD2 (6 bases). V was pared by 4 bases and J by 2 bases, with 16 bases between. The CDR3 length is 15 residues. The germline V gene encodes CDR1 SGDLS and CDR2 YYNGEE. CDR3 nucleotide sequence: TGTGCCAGCAGCTCCTCCGGGACTCCGACCTACGAGCAGTACTTC. Its protein is CASSSSGTPTYEQYF.

With regard to this clone: The same CDR3 is also encoded by other DNA sequences in this sample. V and J are TRBV29-1 and TRBJ2-3; D gene unclear. The CDR3 spans 12 residues. Trimming took off 4 bases at V and 3 bases at J, with 8 bases between the two ends. CDR1 and CDR2 from the germline V gene are SQVTM and ANQGSEA. CDR3 residues: CSVGLSTDTQYF. The CDR3 bases are TGCAGCGTTGGACTTTCTACAGATACGCAGTATTTT.

This clone was observed a single time. A read error may produce the germline difference seen at one junction end. V usage is TRBV20-1 and J usage is TRBJ1-1; D remains ambiguous. The length of the CDR3 is 9 residues. The germline V gene encodes CDR1 DFQATT and CDR2 SNEGSKA (reference sequence). The CDR3 sequence is CSARSLAVF. In nucleotides, the CDR3 is TGCAGTGCTAGAAGTCTGGCGGTCTTT.

The table lists this clone with many counts. V usage is TRBV27 and J usage is TRBJ1-3; D might be TRBD1 (5 bases). The V end lost 10 bases, the J end lost 0 bases, and 13 bases lay between the germline ends. CDR3 length: 14 amino acids. Germline V gene lookup returns CDR1 MNHEY and CDR2 SMNVEV (reference sequence). The CDR3, as DNA: TGTGCCACTGGGGGAGGAATCTCTGGAAACACCATATATTTT. Its protein product is CATGGGISGNTIYF.

The genes are TRBV6-2 or TRBV6-3 and TRBJ2-7, with 8 bases fitting TRBD1. The CDR3 loop spans 16 amino acids. Looked up from germline, CDR1 is MNHEY and CDR2 is SVGEGT. J lost 4 bases, V lost 4 bases, and 12 bases had no gene match. CDR3 DNA sequence: TGTGCCAGCAGTTCCATGCCGGGACAGGTTCCATACGAGCAGTACTTC. Translating gives CASSSMPGQVPYEQYF.

The V gene is TRBV5-1, the J gene TRBJ2-7, with D perhaps TRBD2 (5 bases). The length of the CDR3 is 16 residues. Germline V gene lookup returns CDR1 SGHRS and CDR2 YFSETQ. Trimming pared 0 bases from V and 2 bases from J, leaving 15 bases between. This CDR3 is CASSLEPASSPYEQYF. The CDR3 DNA sequence: TGCGCCAGCAGCTTGGAGCCGGCTAGCTCACCCTACGAGCAGTACTTC.

The chain couples TRBV11-3 to TRBJ2-1, with a possible D match to TRBD1 (6 bases). With 5 bases removed from V and 3 bases from J, the gap between germline ends came to 8 bases. The CDR3 loop spans 13 amino acids. Germline lookup yields CDR1 SGHNT and CDR2 YENEEA. The CDR3 DNA follows: TGTGCCAGCAGCCTGGACAGCTACAATGAGCAGTTCTTC. This translates into CASSLDSYNEQFF.

The genes are TRBV6-2 or TRBV6-3 and TRBJ1-6; D remains unclear. The germline V and J ends were trimmed by 4 bases and 7 bases, with 17 bases remaining between them. This CDR3 has 16 amino acids. CDR1 MNHEY and CDR2 SVGEGT come from the germline V gene. The CDR3 protein is CASSFPSVLRNSPLHF. CDR3 DNA sequence: TGTGCCAGCAGTTTCCCTAGTGTCCTGAGGAATTCACCCCTCCACTTT.

Comments on this clone: Relative to the germline gene, one junction end is altered; a read error may explain this. V gene TRBV6-1 combines with J gene TRBJ2-7, with a tentative D call TRBD1 (6 bases). CDR3 length: 14 residues. CDR1 and CDR2 from the germline V gene are MNHNS and SASEGT. The CDR3 DNA reads as TGTGCCAGCAGTGAAAGCCCTTGGACAGATGGTTTGGGCTTC. Translated, it gives CASSESPWTDGLGF.

The J gene is TRBJ1-1, the V gene TRBV5-1; 12 bases align to TRBD1. This CDR3 comprises 18 residues. The junction had 7 bases not matched to a gene; V was cut back by 0 bases and J by 1 base. Per germline, CDR1 SGHRS and CDR2 YFSETQ. CDR3 residues: CASSLARGQGAGNTEAFF. In DNA, the CDR3 is TGCGCCAGCAGCTTGGCCAGGGGACAGGGGGCTGGGAACACTGAAGCTTTCTTT.

CDR3 sequence reads: CASSYQQGRNTEAFF. DNA for the CDR3: TGTGCCAGCAGCTACCAACAGGGGAGGAACACTGAAGCTTTCTTT. The rearrangement links TRBV7-9 to TRBJ1-1, with 7 bases lining up with TRBD1. J lost 1 base, V lost 4 bases, and 6 bases had no gene match. This CDR3 comprises 15 residues. Germline CDR1 is SEHNR and CDR2 is FQNEAQ (reference sequence). The full variable domain, in which reference TRBV7-9 and TRBJ1-1 provide the parts outside the CDR3, is DTGVSQNPRHKITKRGQNVTFRCDPISEHNRLYWYRQTLGQGPEFLTYFQNEAQLEKSRLLSDRFSAERPKGSFSTLEIQRTEQGDSAMYLCASSYQQGRNTEAFFGQGTRLTVV.

The rearrangement joins TRBV6-6 to TRBJ1-1, with D possibly being TRBD1 (5 bases). This CDR3 region has 14 residues. Germline V CDR1 and CDR2: MNHNY, SVGAGI (reference sequence). Trimming removed 6 bases from V and 0 bases from J, with 11 bases in between. Here the CDR3 reads CASRIGHLNTEAFF. The CDR3 DNA is TGTGCCAGCAGAATAGGACACTTGAACACTGAAGCTTTCTTT.

The rearrangement uses TRBV12-3 or TRBV12-4 and TRBJ1-1, with 8 bases aligning to TRBD1. Losses at the gene ends were 7 bases for V and 6 bases for J; bases not matched to a gene: 7. There are 13 residues in the CDR3. The chain's CDR3 is CASNFRGLAEAFF. The CDR3 DNA reads TGTGCCAGCAATTTCAGGGGGCTCGCTGAAGCTTTCTTT.

The rearrangement joins TRBV10-3 to TRBJ2-3, with D tentatively TRBD2 (5 bases). The V end was cut by 2 bases, the J end by 2 bases, with 8 bases between. Germline CDR1 and CDR2: ENHRY and SYGVKD. CDR3 length equals 14 residues. CDR3 sequence reads: CAISEPGFTDTQYF. CDR3 nucleotides: TGTGCCATCAGTGAGCCGGGGTTCACAGATACGCAGTATTTT.

The chain links TRBV19 to TRBJ2-7, with 9 positions matching TRBD2. CDR3 length: 15 residues. CDR1 and CDR2 (germline): LNHDA, SQIVND (reference sequence). V lost 2 bases and J lost 2; bases outside the gene matches: 4. In DNA, the CDR3 is TGTGCCAGTAGTATATATAGCGGGAGCCCCTACGAGCAGTACTTC. Translating it yields CASSIYSGSPYEQYF.

The chain couples TRBV4-3 to TRBJ1-1, with TRBD1 identical over 8 bases. Germline values: CDR1 LGHNA, CDR2 YSLEER. V dropped 3 bases and J dropped 4; count of bases not matched to a gene: 13. This CDR3 comprises 17 residues. In nucleotides, the CDR3 is TGCGCCAGCAGCCAGCTGTTGCAGGGGGCTGGGAGCACTGAAGCTTTCTTT. It specifies CASSQLLQGAGSTEAFF.